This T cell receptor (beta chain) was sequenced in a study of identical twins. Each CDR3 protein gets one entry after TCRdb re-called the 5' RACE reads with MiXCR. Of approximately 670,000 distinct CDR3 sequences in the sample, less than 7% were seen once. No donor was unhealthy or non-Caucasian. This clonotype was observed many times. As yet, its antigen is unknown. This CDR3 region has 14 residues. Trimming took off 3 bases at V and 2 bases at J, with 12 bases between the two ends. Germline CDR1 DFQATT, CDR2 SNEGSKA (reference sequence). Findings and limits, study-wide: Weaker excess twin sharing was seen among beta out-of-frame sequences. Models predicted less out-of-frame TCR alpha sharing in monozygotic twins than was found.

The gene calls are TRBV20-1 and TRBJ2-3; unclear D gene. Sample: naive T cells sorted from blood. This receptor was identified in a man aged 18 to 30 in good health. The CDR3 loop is CSARSGLYTDTQYF. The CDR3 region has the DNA TGCAGTGCTAGGTCAGGCCTATACACAGATACGCAGTATTTT.